Listed here are 6 T cell receptor beta chains from one sample, sequenced in a study of T cells in Graves' hyperthyroidism and ophthalmopathy. There were TCR beta CDR3 regions amplified from RNA transcripts. Using the HTBI primer set, a first-round RT-PCR was run on the TCR CDR3. From the multiplex PCR reads, TCRdb called clonotypes with MiXCR, one entry per CDR3 protein. The sample gives roughly 160,000 distinct CDR3 sequences, about 9.4% of which show up once; approximately 20% is in the top ten. Sequenced input: blood. Source of these receptors: a woman in her late teens or twenties with Graves' hyperthyroidism that later progressed to Graves' ophthalmopathy.

This clonotype came up many times. The chain links TRBV3-1 to TRBJ2-5, with D uncertain. Deletions cut 4 bases from V and 5 bases from J, with 8 bases between. This CDR3 is 12 amino acids long. Germline V gene sequence: CDR1 LGHDT, CDR2 YNNKEL (reference sequence). This chain's CDR3 is CASSRVLETQYF. DNA for the CDR3: TGTGCCAGCAGCCGGGTTTTGGAGACCCAGTACTTC.

At least ten counts were recorded for this clonotype. The chain links TRBV30 to TRBJ1-5; 7 bases are a match to TRBD1. The V and J ends lost 0 bases and 4 bases, in that order; junction bases with no gene match: 9. CDR3 length: 16 amino acids. Germline-derived CDR1 and CDR2 are GTSNPN and SVGIG (reference sequence). The CDR3 spells CAWSVRPGGSNQPQHF. The CDR3 DNA is TGTGCCTGGAGTGTACGGCCAGGGGGGAGTAATCAGCCCCAGCATTTT.

This clonotype showed up many times. This chain links TRBV5-6 with TRBJ1-2; 9 nucleotides line up with TRBD1. Germline CDR1 reads SGHDT; CDR2 reads YYEEEE. The CDR3 runs 15 residues. J lost 8 bases, V lost 0 bases, and 8 bases had no gene match. The CDR3 spells CASSLVGTGGAGYTF. Written as DNA, the CDR3 is TGTGCCAGCAGCTTGGTGGGAACAGGGGGCGCAGGCTACACCTTC.

V and J are TRBV28 and TRBJ1-6; tentatively, D is TRBD1 (5 bases). Germline V gene sequence: CDR1 MDHEN, CDR2 SYDVKM. Trimming took 5 bases from V and 9 from J, leaving 17 bases between them. This CDR3 contains 15 residues. The CDR3 is CASSGLGQGISPLHF. DNA for the CDR3: TGTGCCAGCAGTGGGTTGGGGCAGGGTATTTCACCCCTCCACTTT.

Many counts were recorded for this clonotype. This chain uses TRBV2 with TRBJ2-7; unclear D gene. The length of the CDR3 is 17 residues. CDR1 is SNHLY and CDR2 is FYNNEI in the germline V gene. The germline V and J ends were trimmed by 7 bases and 3 bases, with 25 bases remaining between them. The CDR3 DNA is TGTGCCAGCAACCCCAAGCGTACTGGCACTAAACGCTACGAGCAGTACTTC. The encoded protein is CASNPKRTGTKRYEQYF.

At least ten counts were recorded for this clonotype. The chain is built from TRBV27 and TRBJ2-1, with 9 bases matching TRBD2. Per the germline V gene, CDR1 is MNHEY and CDR2 is SMNVEV (reference sequence). The CDR3 spans 15 residues. Unmatched junction bases numbered 7, after V lost 1 base and J lost 9 bases. The CDR3 region is CASSLFSGGRREQFF. The CDR3 DNA is TGTGCCAGCAGTTTATTTAGCGGGGGCCGCCGTGAGCAGTTCTTC.